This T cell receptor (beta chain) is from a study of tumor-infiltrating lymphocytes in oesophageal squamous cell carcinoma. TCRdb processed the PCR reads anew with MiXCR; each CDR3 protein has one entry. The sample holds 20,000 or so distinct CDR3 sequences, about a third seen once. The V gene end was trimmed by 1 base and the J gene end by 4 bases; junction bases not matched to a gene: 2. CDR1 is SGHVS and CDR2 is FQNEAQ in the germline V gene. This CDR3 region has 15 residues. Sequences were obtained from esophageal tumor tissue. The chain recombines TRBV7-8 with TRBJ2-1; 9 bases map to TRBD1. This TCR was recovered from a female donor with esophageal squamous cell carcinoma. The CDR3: CASSLEQGAYNEQFF. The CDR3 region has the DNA TGTGCCAGCAGCTTAGAACAGGGGGCGTACAATGAGCAGTTCTTC.